What follows is one TCR beta chain and its context. What it binds is unknown. Trimming removed 0 bases from V and 7 bases from J, with 12 bases in between. CDR3 length: 14 residues. Looked up from germline, CDR1 is ENHRY and CDR2 is SYGVKD. The data stem from a study of Ad26.COV2.S vaccination and SARS-CoV-2 variants. Study as a whole: The study gave Ad26.COV2.S intramuscularly, once or twice 56 days apart.

Treatment defined: roughly 20 received Ad26.COV2.S at low or high dose, single or two shots; 5 received placebo; per-sample allocation not given. Day 63 after the first injection of vaccine or placebo was the sampling time. General study points: An underestimation of total T cell responses may have resulted from the TCR breadth and depth analyses. After vaccination, reports described spike-specific CD8+ and CD4+ T cell responses as showing substantial breadth. Among vaccine recipients, spike-specific TCR breadth exceeded that of placebo recipients.

Sequencing used immunoSEQ multiplex PCR; TCRdb keeps in-frame clones, though not all of them. This table holds around 310,000 clones, roughly nine tenths found once. The receptor's source is a person aged 18-60 years who received the Ad26.COV2.S COVID-19 vaccine or a placebo. The chain links TRBV10-3 to TRBJ1-2; D possibly corresponds to TRBD1 (5 bases). The specimen comprised peripheral blood, sampled in a trial of Ad26.COV2.S vaccine versus placebo. The CDR3 loop reads CAISESMAGGGYTF. CDR3 coding DNA: TGTGCCATCAGTGAGTCGATGGCCGGGGGTGGCTACACCTTC.